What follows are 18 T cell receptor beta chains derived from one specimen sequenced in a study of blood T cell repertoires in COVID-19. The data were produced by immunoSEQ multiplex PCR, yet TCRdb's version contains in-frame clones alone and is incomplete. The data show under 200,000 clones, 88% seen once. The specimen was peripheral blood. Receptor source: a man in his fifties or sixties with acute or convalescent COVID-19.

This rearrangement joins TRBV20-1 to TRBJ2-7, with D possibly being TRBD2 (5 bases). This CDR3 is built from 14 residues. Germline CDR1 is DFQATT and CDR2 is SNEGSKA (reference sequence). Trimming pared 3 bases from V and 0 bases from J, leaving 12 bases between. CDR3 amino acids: CSASTASISYEQYF. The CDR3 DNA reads TGCAGTGCTAGTACGGCTAGCATCTCCTACGAGCAGTACTTC.

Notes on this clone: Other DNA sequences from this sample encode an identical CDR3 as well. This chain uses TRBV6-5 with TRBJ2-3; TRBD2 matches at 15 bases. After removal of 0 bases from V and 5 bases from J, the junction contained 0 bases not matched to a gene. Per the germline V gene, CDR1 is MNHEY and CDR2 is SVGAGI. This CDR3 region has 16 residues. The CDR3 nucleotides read TGTGCCAGCAGTTACTCGGGACTAGCGGGAGGAGATACGCAGTATTTT. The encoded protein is CASSYSGLAGGDTQYF.

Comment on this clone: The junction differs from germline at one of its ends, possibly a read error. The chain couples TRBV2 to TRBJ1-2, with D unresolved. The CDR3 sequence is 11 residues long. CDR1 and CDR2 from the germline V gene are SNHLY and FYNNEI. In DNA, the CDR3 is TGTGCCAGCAGTGTTGATGCTACTCCCTTCTTC. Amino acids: CASSVDATPFF. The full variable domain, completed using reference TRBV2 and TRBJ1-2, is EPEVTQTPSHQVTQMGQEVILRCVPISNHLYFYWYRQILGQKVEFLVSFYNNEISEKSEIFDDQFSVERPDGSNFTLKIRSTKLEDSAMYFCASSVDATPFFGSGTRLTVV.

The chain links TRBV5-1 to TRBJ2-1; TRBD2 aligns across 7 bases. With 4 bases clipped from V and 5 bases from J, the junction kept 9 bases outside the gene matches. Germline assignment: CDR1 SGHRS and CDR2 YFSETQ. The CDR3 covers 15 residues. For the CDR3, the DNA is TGCGCCAGCAGCGAAAGTGTAGCGGGTAACAATGAGCAGTTCTTC. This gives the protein CASSESVAGNNEQFF.

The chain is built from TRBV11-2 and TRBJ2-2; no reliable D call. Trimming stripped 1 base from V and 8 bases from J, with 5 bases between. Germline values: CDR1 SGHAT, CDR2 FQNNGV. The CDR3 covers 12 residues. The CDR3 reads CASSLVGGELFF. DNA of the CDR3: TGTGCCAGCAGCTTAGTCGGTGGGGAGCTGTTTTTT.

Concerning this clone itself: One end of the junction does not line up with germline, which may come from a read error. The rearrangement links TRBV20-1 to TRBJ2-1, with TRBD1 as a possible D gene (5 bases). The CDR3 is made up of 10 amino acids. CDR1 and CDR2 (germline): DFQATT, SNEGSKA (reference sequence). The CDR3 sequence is CSARGRVWVF. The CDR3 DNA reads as TGCAGTGCTAGAGGCAGGGTTTGGGTCTTC.

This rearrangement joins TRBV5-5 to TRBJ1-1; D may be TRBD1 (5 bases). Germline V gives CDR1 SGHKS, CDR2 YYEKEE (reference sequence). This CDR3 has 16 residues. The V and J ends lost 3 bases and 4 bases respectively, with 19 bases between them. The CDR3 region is CASSSTHGPGGTEAFF. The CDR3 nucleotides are TGTGCCAGCAGCTCCACACACGGGCCCGGGGGCACTGAAGCTTTCTTT.

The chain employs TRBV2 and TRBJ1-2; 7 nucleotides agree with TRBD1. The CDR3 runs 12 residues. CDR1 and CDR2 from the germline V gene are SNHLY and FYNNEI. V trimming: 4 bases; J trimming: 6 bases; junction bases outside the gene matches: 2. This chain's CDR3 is CASSGTGDGYTF. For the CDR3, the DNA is TGTGCCAGCAGTGGAACAGGGGATGGCTACACCTTC.

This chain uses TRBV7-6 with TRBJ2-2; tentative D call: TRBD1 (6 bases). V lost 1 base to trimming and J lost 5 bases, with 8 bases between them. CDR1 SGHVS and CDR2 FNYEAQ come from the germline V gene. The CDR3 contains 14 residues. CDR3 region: CASSLDQGTGELFF. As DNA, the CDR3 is TGTGCCAGCAGCTTAGATCAGGGGACCGGGGAGCTGTTTTTT.

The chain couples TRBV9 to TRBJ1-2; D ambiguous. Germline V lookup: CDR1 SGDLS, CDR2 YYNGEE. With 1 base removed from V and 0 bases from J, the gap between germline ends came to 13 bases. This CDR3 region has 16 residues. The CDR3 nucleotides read TGTGCCAGCAGCGTATTGGAGGTGGTAGCTAACTATGGCTACACCTTC. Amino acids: CASSVLEVVANYGYTF.

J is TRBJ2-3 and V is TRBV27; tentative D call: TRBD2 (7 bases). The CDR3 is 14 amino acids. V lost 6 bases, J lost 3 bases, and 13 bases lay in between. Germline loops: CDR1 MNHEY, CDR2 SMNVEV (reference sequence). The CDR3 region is CASRLGGGTDTQYF. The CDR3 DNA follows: TGTGCCAGCAGGCTAGGGGGGGGAACAGATACGCAGTATTTT.

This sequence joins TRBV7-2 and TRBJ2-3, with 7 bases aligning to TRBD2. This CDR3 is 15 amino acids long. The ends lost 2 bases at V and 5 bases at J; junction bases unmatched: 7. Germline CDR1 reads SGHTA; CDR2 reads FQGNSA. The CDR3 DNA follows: TGTGCCAGCAGCTTAACGAGCGGGGCGAGAGATACGCAGTATTTT. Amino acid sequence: CASSLTSGARDTQYF.

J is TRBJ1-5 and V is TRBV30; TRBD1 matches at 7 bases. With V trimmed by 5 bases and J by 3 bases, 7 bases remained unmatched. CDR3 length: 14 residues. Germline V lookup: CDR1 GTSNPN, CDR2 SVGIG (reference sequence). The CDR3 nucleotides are TGTGCCTGGGCAGGGGACAGACCCAATCAGCCCCAGCATTTT. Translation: CAWAGDRPNQPQHF.

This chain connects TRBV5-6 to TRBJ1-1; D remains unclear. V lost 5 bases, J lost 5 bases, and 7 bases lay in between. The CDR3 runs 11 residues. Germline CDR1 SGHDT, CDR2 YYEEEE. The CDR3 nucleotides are TGTGCCAGCAGTGAGGGAACTGAAGCTTTCTTT. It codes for CASSEGTEAFF.

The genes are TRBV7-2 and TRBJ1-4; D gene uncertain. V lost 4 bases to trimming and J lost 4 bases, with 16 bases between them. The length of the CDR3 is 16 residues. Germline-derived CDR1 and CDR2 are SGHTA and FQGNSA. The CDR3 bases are TGTGCCAGCAGCTATTTTCCGCAGGCCCTTAATGAAAAACTGTTTTTT. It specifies CASSYFPQALNEKLFF.

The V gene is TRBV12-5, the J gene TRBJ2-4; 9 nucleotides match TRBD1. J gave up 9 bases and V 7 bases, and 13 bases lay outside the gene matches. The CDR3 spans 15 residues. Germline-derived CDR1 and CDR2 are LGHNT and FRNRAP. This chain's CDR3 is CASAPTGGALGIQYF. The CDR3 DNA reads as TGTGCTAGTGCCCCGACAGGGGGTGCCCTGGGCATTCAGTACTTC.

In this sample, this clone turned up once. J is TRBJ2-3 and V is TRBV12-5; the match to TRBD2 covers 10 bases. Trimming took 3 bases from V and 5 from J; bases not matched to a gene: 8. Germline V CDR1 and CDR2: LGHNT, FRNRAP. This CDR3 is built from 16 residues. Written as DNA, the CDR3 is TGTGCTAGTGGTTTTGGAGCGGGAGGGCGGAGAGATACGCAGTATTTT. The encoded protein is CASGFGAGGRRDTQYF. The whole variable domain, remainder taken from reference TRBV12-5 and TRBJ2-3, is DARVTQTPRHKVTEMGQEVTMRCQPILGHNTVFWYRQTMMQGLELLAYFRNRAPLDDSGMPKDRFSAEMPDATLATLKIQPSEPRDSAVYFCASGFGAGGRRDTQYFGPGTRLTVL.

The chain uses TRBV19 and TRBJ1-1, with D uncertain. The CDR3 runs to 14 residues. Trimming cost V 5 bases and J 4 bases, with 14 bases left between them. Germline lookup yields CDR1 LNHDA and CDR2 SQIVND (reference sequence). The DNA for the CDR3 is TGTGCCAGTAGTTTTCCGGCCGCAGGCACTGAAGCTTTCTTT. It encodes CASSFPAAGTEAFF.